The T cell receptor (beta chain) under discussion was sequenced for a study of CD8+ T cells in alopecia areata. Study as a whole: For the treated group, dosing was oral tofacitinib at 5 to 10 mg twice daily.

Treatment in this sample: oral pan-JAK inhibitor, 5-10 mg twice daily. Germline CDR1 reads SQVTM; CDR2 reads ANQGSEA. J lost 2 bases, V lost 6 bases, and 3 bases had no gene match. This CDR3 is 12 amino acids long. RNA extraction and reverse transcription yielded cDNA as sequencing template. The repertoire was sequenced with immunoSEQ multiplex PCR; TCRdb's copy has only in-frame clones and lacks some. The sample shows around 190,000 clones, approximately 67% of them seen only once. This clone was seen more than once but under ten times. The target antigen is unknown. Other DNA variants within this sample encode the same CDR3. Study-level findings and limits: Higher clonality than in normal scalp was seen in lesional scalp, especially alopecia totalis/universalis. Administration of tofacitinib significantly diminished scalp clonality and expanded CD8+ clones within the top 100. Scalp sequencing captures resident alphabeta T cells of normal skin too.

This chain connects TRBV29-1 to TRBJ1-1; 7 positions agree with TRBD1. This sequence originates from a human donor with alopecia areata. Specimen: CD4+ T cells sorted from blood, collected around week 50, from a patient treated with tofacitinib. For the CDR3, the DNA is TGCAGCGTGGACAGGTCTAACACTGAAGCTTTCTTT. This codes for CSVDRSNTEAFF.